The present entry profiles one T cell receptor (beta chain) with its context. The data derive from a study of OX40 agonist ivuxolimab in advanced cancers. The table came from immunoSEQ multiplex PCR; TCRdb's copy has only in-frame clones and leaves some out. The sample records 50,000 to 65,000 clones, under 95% being singletons. J gave up 2 bases and V 1 base, and 8 bases lay outside the gene matches. The CDR3 contains 17 residues. Germline V CDR1 and CDR2: SGHDN, FVKESK. The receptor comes from an adult with an advanced solid tumor such as melanoma, head and neck, liver or kidney cancer. This chain uses TRBV14 with TRBJ2-1; 7 bases match TRBD1. The specimen was CD4+ or CD8+ T cells sorted from blood, collected in a trial of the OX40 agonist ivuxolimab. The CDR3 region has the DNA TGTGCCAGCAGCCAAGCTGACAGGGACGTTGCCTACAATGAGCAGTTCTTC. This gives the protein CASSQADRDVAYNEQFF.